The 24 T cell receptor beta chains presented below share a single source sample, sequenced in a study of cytomegalovirus exposure and HLA in healthy donors. PCR amplification relied on 60 Vbeta primers (plus 13 Jbeta primers). Data came from immunoSEQ multiplex PCR; TCRdb stores just in-frame clones and leaves some out. The sample records some 150,000 clones, about two thirds being singletons. Sequenced input: PBMCs. These receptor sequences come from a woman in her fifties or sixties in good health and CMV-seropositive.

This clone was recorded a few times. The rearrangement links TRBV11-2 to TRBJ1-3; no firm D call. V shed 4 bases and J shed 4 bases, with 5 bases lying between them. This CDR3 is 12 amino acids long. Germline values: CDR1 SGHAT, CDR2 FQNNGV. The CDR3 sequence is CASSSRGNTIYF. DNA of the CDR3: TGTGCCAGCAGCTCCAGGGGAAACACCATATATTTT.

This CDR3 is CASSQGQQGSYEQYF. The CDR3, as DNA: TGCGCCAGCAGCCAAGGGCAGCAGGGGTCCTACGAGCAGTACTTC. The V gene is TRBV4-1, the J gene TRBJ2-7; the D gene is possibly TRBD1 (6 bases). Germline V gene sequence: CDR1 MGHRA, CDR2 YSYEKL. Trimming took off 1 base at V and 1 base at J, with 11 bases between the two ends. This CDR3 is built from 15 residues.

This chain links TRBV5-1 with TRBJ1-1, with 7 bases lining up with TRBD1. The CDR3 runs to 12 residues. Germline values: CDR1 SGHRS, CDR2 YFSETQ. J was trimmed by 6 bases and V by 5 bases; bases with no gene match: 4. CDR3 loop: CASSQQGSEAFF. The CDR3 bases are TGCGCCAGCAGTCAACAGGGGTCTGAAGCTTTCTTT.

This clone was counted a few times. This chain joins TRBV7-2 and TRBJ2-1, with 13 bases aligning to TRBD2. Looked up from germline, CDR1 is SGHTA and CDR2 is FQGNSA. The V gene end was trimmed by 2 bases and the J gene end by 9 bases; junction bases not matched to a gene: 10. This CDR3 is built from 17 residues. Here the CDR3 reads CASSLSRTSGSRGEQFF. The CDR3, as DNA: TGTGCCAGCAGCTTATCTCGGACTAGCGGGAGTAGGGGTGAGCAGTTCTTC.

This clone was found a few times. This chain joins TRBV9 and TRBJ2-2, with 7 bases fitting TRBD1. Trimming cost V 0 bases and J 1 base; bases outside gene matches: 3. This CDR3 contains 16 residues. Germline CDR1 reads SGDLS; CDR2 reads YYNGEE. The CDR3 coding sequence is TGTGCCAGCAGCGTAGATCCAGGGGGGAACACCGGGGAGCTGTTTTTT. Its translation: CASSVDPGGNTGELFF.

The rearrangement uses TRBV7-2 and TRBJ2-7, with TRBD2 as a possible D gene (6 bases). V dropped 0 bases and J dropped 1 base, with 10 bases sitting between them. Germline V CDR1 and CDR2: SGHTA, FQGNSA. There are 15 residues in the CDR3. The CDR3 bases are TGTGCCAGCAGCTTAGCACGCGGGATATCCTACGAGCAGTACTTC. Translating gives CASSLARGISYEQYF.

This clone occurred a few times. This sequence joins TRBV10-1 and TRBJ1-5, with TRBD1 matching over 8 bases. CDR3 length: 13 residues. Germline CDR1 and CDR2: WNHNN and SYGVQD (reference sequence). The trim removed 6 bases at V and 5 bases at J, leaving 3 bases unmatched. The CDR3 nucleotides read TGCGCCAGCAGCTTACAGGGGGATCAGCCCCAGCATTTT. Protein product: CASSLQGDQPQHF.

This clone appeared a few times. This chain uses TRBV25-1 with TRBJ1-1, with 8 bases lining up with TRBD1. CDR3 length: 14 amino acids. CDR1 and CDR2 from the germline V gene are MGHDK and SYGVNS. Trimming took 6 bases from V and 1 from J; bases not matched to a gene: 4. CDR3 bases: TGTGCCAGCAGAGAGACAGGGGAGAACACTGAAGCTTTCTTT. It encodes CASRETGENTEAFF.

The chain links TRBV27 to TRBJ1-2, with D possibly being TRBD1 (5 bases). Trimming took off 5 bases at V and 3 bases at J, with 10 bases between the two ends. This CDR3 has 13 residues. Germline V CDR1 and CDR2: MNHEY, SMNVEV (reference sequence). Written as DNA, the CDR3 is TGTGCCAGCAGTGGGGGGAGTGACTATGGCTACACCTTC. Protein: CASSGGSDYGYTF.

This chain's CDR3 is CASSLMGAGNTEAFF. The CDR3 region has the DNA TGTGCCAGCAGCTTAATGGGGGCAGGAAACACTGAAGCTTTCTTT. V gene TRBV7-3 combines with J gene TRBJ1-1; D may be TRBD1 (6 bases). The V end lost 1 base, the J end lost 2 bases, and 11 bases lay between the germline ends. This CDR3 is built from 15 residues. Per germline, CDR1 SGHTA and CDR2 FQGTGA.

The chain employs TRBV30 and TRBJ1-6; 9 bases are shared with TRBD1. The CDR3 length is 16 residues. V trimming: 3 bases; J trimming: 5 bases; junction bases outside the gene matches: 8. The germline CDR1 and CDR2 sequences are GTSNPN and SVGIG (reference sequence). CDR3 in DNA: TGTGCCTGGAGGTACAGGGGGCAGGTTAATAATTCACCCCTCCACTTT. This sequence encodes CAWRYRGQVNNSPLHF.

This chain connects TRBV7-9 to TRBJ1-1, with 7 bases fitting TRBD1. V dropped 4 bases and J dropped 11; count of bases not matched to a gene: 7. This CDR3 comprises 12 residues. Germline values: CDR1 SEHNR, CDR2 FQNEAQ (reference sequence). The CDR3 is CASSSGQPVAFF. In DNA form, the CDR3 reads TGTGCCAGCAGCTCGGGACAGCCAGTCGCTTTCTTT.

This chain joins TRBV6-6 and TRBJ2-7, with a weak D call TRBD1 (5 bases). Germline CDR1 MNHNY, CDR2 SVGAGI (reference sequence). V lost 3 bases, J lost 0 bases, and 12 bases lay in between. There are 15 residues in the CDR3. As DNA, the CDR3 is TGTGCCAGCAGTTATGGGGCAGAGAGCTCCTACGAGCAGTACTTC. Translating gives CASSYGAESSYEQYF.

This clone has just a few counts. The rearrangement uses TRBV6-1 and TRBJ1-4; D unresolved. Deletions cut 4 bases from V and 0 bases from J, with 6 bases between. The CDR3 loop spans 14 amino acids. Germline V gene data show CDR1 as MNHNS and CDR2 as SASEGT. In nucleotides, the CDR3 is TGTGCCAGCAGTGGGGAGACAACTAATGAAAAACTGTTTTTT. It translates to CASSGETTNEKLFF.

The V and J genes are TRBV2 and TRBJ1-5; TRBD1 agrees at 7 bases. Germline V gives CDR1 SNHLY, CDR2 FYNNEI. The CDR3 loop spans 15 amino acids. Trimming removed 4 bases from V and 3 bases from J; junction bases left unmatched: 6. For the CDR3, the DNA is TGTGCCAGCAGTGTTTTGGGACAGACCAATCAGCCCCAGCATTTT. This encodes CASSVLGQTNQPQHF. Complete variable domain (other parts from reference TRBV2 and TRBJ1-5): EPEVTQTPSHQVTQMGQEVILRCVPISNHLYFYWYRQILGQKVEFLVSFYNNEISEKSEIFDDQFSVERPDGSNFTLKIRSTKLEDSAMYFCASSVLGQTNQPQHFGDGTRLSIL.

The chain is built from TRBV6-1 and TRBJ1-1; D possibly corresponds to TRBD1 (6 bases). In germline, CDR1 is MNHNS, CDR2 SASEGT. The length of the CDR3 is 14 residues. V dropped 7 bases and J dropped 1 base, with 13 bases sitting between them. For the CDR3, the DNA is TGTGCCAGCACTCCCGGGACACAGAACACTGAAGCTTTCTTT. It yields the protein CASTPGTQNTEAFF.

The rearrangement links TRBV10-2 to TRBJ2-1; no clear D gene. Looked up from germline, CDR1 is WSHSY and CDR2 is SAAADI. This CDR3 comprises 10 residues. Trimming removed 10 bases at V and 9 bases at J, with 10 bases between. The CDR3 loop reads CATPAGEQFF. In DNA, the CDR3 is TGCGCCACCCCCGCCGGTGAGCAGTTCTTC.

The chain carries TRBV4-1 and TRBJ2-6; D is ambiguous. Looked up from germline, CDR1 is MGHRA and CDR2 is YSYEKL. The length of the CDR3 is 15 residues. V was cut by 1 base and J by 0 bases, with 4 bases left in between. The CDR3 DNA reads as TGCGCCAGCAGCCAAGTTAACTCTGGGGCCAACGTCCTGACTTTC. Amino acids: CASSQVNSGANVLTF.

This clone has just one count. The chain is built from TRBV19 and TRBJ2-4; 7 bases match TRBD2. Germline V gives CDR1 LNHDA, CDR2 SQIVND (reference sequence). With 7 bases clipped from V and 0 bases from J, the junction kept 12 bases outside the gene matches. CDR3 length equals 17 residues. This CDR3 reads CASTETGGGLAKNIQYF. The DNA for the CDR3 is TGTGCCAGTACGGAGACGGGGGGTGGGCTAGCCAAAAACATTCAGTACTTC.

The genes are TRBV10-2 and TRBJ1-1; the D gene is possibly TRBD1 (5 bases). This CDR3 region has 13 residues. The germline V gene encodes CDR1 WSHSY and CDR2 SAAADI. V was clipped by 3 bases and J by 1 base, with 6 bases between them. The CDR3 nucleotides read TGCGCCAGCAGTGATACAGGGAACACTGAAGCTTTCTTT. Encoded protein: CASSDTGNTEAFF.

V gene TRBV28 combines with J gene TRBJ2-3; 14 nucleotides align to TRBD2. Germline values: CDR1 MDHEN, CDR2 SYDVKM. The length of the CDR3 is 17 residues. The J segment lost 1 base and the V segment lost 5 bases, leaving 5 bases of the junction unmatched. The CDR3 sequence: CASSIAGLAGGTDTQYF. CDR3 in DNA: TGTGCCAGCAGTATAGCGGGACTAGCGGGGGGCACAGATACGCAGTATTTT.

This clone has just a few counts. CDR3 protein: CASSLFGEGEQFF. CDR3 nucleotide sequence: TGTGCCAGCAGCTTGTTCGGGGAGGGGGAGCAGTTCTTC. The genes are TRBV7-7 and TRBJ2-1, with 7 bases identical to TRBD2. This CDR3 has 13 amino acids. Trimming removed 3 bases from V and 10 bases from J; junction bases left unmatched: 6. Germline V CDR1 and CDR2: SSHAT, FNYEAQ (reference sequence).

This chain connects TRBV7-6 to TRBJ1-2, with no clear D. Germline V gene lookup returns CDR1 SGHVS and CDR2 FNYEAQ. V was pared by 1 base and J by 5 bases, with 8 bases between. CDR3 length equals 13 residues. The CDR3 is CASSLDTEYGYTF. CDR3 DNA: TGTGCCAGCAGCTTAGATACGGAGTATGGCTACACCTTC.

Turning to this clone: The same CDR3 is also encoded by other DNA sequences in this sample. The chain has TRBV5-1 and TRBJ2-7; TRBD1 aligns across 10 bases. Germline values: CDR1 SGHRS, CDR2 YFSETQ. The CDR3 has 14 residues. Trimming at V came to 3 bases and at J to 2 bases, leaving 2 bases not matched to a gene. The CDR3 reads CASSSGQGAYEQYF. The CDR3 DNA reads TGCGCCAGCAGCTCAGGACAGGGGGCCTACGAGCAGTACTTC.